This T cell receptor beta chain emerged from a study of blood T cell repertoires in COVID-19. The V and J ends lost 4 bases and 2 bases respectively, with 13 bases between them. This CDR3 spans 14 amino acids. The germline V gene encodes CDR1 GTSNPN and CDR2 SVGIG (reference sequence). Produced via immunoSEQ multiplex PCR; TCRdb's table is partial and in-frame only. The sample consists of around 300,000 clones, roughly 89% of them appearing once. The rearrangement links TRBV30 to TRBJ2-3, with D perhaps TRBD2 (6 bases). This TCR was sampled from a woman under 30 with acute COVID-19. The material sequenced was PBMCs or T cells enriched from blood (not recorded which). The DNA of the CDR3 is TGTGCCTGGACCGGGACTCGCCCCACAGATACGCAGTATTTT. Its protein product is CAWTGTRPTDTQYF. Supplemented by reference TRBV30 and TRBJ2-3, the full variable domain reads SQTIHQWPATLVQPVGSPLSLECTVEGTSNPNLYWYRQAAGRGLQLLFYSVGIGQISSEVPQNLSASRPQDRQFILSSKKLLLSDSGFYLCAWTGTRPTDTQYFGPGTRLTVL.